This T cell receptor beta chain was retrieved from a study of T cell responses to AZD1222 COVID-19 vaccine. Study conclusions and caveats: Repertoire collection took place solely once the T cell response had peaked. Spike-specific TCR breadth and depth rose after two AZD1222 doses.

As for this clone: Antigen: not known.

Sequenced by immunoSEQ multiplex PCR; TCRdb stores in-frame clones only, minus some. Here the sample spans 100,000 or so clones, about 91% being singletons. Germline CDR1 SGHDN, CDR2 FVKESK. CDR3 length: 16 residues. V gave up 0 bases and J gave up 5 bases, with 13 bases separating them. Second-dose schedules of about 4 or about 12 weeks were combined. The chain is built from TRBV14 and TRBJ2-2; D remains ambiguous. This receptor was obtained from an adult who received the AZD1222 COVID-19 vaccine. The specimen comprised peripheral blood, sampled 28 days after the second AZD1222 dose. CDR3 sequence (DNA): TGTGCCAGCAGCCAAGATTCCGGAGTCGCAACCGGGGAGCTGTTTTTT. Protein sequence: CASSQDSGVATGELFF.